This T cell receptor (beta chain) was identified in a study of response to subunit inactivated influenza vaccine. The study's findings and limits: Authors suggested that a seasonal influenza vaccination recruits few new T cells each time.

The length of the CDR3 is 14 residues. CDR1 and CDR2 from the germline V gene are LGHDT and YNNKEL (reference sequence). V shed 4 bases and J 3 bases; nucleotides not matched to a gene: 2. This clonotype was detected many times. Its specificity is not known. MiXCR was run by TCRdb on the RT-PCR reads, yielding one entry per CDR3 protein. This sample carries around 530,000 distinct CDR3 sequences, approximately 16% of them seen once, and the ten largest clones take less than 4%. The sequences come from CD4+ T cells sorted from PBMCs, collected less than 30 months after vaccination. The J gene is TRBJ2-5, the V gene TRBV3-1; 10 nucleotides match TRBD1. The TCR sequence derives from a man between 50 and 75 years old who received an inactivated influenza vaccine. Here the CDR3 DNA reads TGTGCCAGCAGCCCGGGACAGGGGAAAGAGACCCAGTACTTC. It yields the protein CASSPGQGKETQYF.